The present T cell receptor (beta chain) was sequenced within a study of PD-1 blockade in classical Hodgkin lymphoma. General study points: At C4D1, TCR diversity had climbed significantly for CD4+ cells, though not for CD8+ cells. Exclusion covered patients beginning nivolumab under 1 year post-ASCT. Before treatment, complete responders showed about the same diversity as newly diagnosed patients. Repertoire difference causes, possibly disease activity or prior therapy, remain undefined.

In the case of this clone: Its antigen is unknown.

Produced via immunoSEQ multiplex PCR; TCRdb's table is partial and in-frame only. The table shows approximately 11,000 clones, with about 75% occurring only once. After autologous stem cell transplantation all patients relapsed, and prior brentuximab vedotin exposure differed between cohorts. The CDR3 loop spans 13 amino acids. Germline values: CDR1 MNHNY, CDR2 SVGAGI (reference sequence). V gave up 2 bases and J gave up 4 bases, with 9 bases separating them. J is TRBJ2-7 and V is TRBV6-6; maybe TRBD2 (5 bases). This clonotype was obtained from a human donor with classical Hodgkin lymphoma. The material sequenced was peripheral blood mononuclear cells (PBMCs), taken at baseline. The CDR3 bases are TGTGCCAGCAGTTACCTCGGGGTTTACGAGCAGTACTTC. As protein: CASSYLGVYEQYF.